Listed below are T cell receptor beta chains from one sample, sequenced in a study of blood T cell repertoires in COVID-19. Produced via immunoSEQ multiplex PCR; TCRdb's table is partial and in-frame only. The sample shows 40,000 to 60,000 clones, 90% of them seen only once. The sequenced material came from peripheral blood. These receptors were obtained from a human donor in a cohort sampled during active COVID-19. The CDR3 runs from the conserved cysteine through the conserved F or W. The order of the fields is V gene, clone size, J gene, D gene, CDR3 length, CDR3 protein, CDR3 DNA. The D gene is left open where the match is weak. Expanded clones get a size class; other rows say once, few or many, or leave the size out.

V: TRBV5-1
size: NA
J: TRBJ1-2
D: NA
length: 12
CDR3: CASRQANYGYTF
DNA: TGCGCCAGCAGACAAGCTAACTATGGCTACACCTTC

V: TRBV11-2
size: NA
J: TRBJ2-4
D: TRBD2
length: 19
CDR3: CASSLEGLGTILAKNIQYF
DNA: TGTGCCAGCAGCTTAGAGGGACTAGGCACCATCCTAGCCAAAAACATTCAGTACTTC

V: TRBV28
size: NA
J: TRBJ1-6
D: NA
length: 12
CDR3: CASSSRYSPLHF
DNA: TGTGCCAGCAGTTCCCGTTATTCACCCCTCCACTTT

V: TRBV21-1
size: NA
J: TRBJ1-6
D: NA
length: 18
CDR3: CASRVPRVKYRGYSPLHF
DNA: TGTGCCAGCAGGGTCCCTCGGGTCAAATACAGGGGATACTCACCCCTCCACTTT

V: TRBV5-1
size: few
J: TRBJ1-1
D: TRBD1
length: 13
CDR3: CASTGQVDTEAFF
DNA: TGCGCCAGCACGGGACAGGTAGACACTGAAGCTTTCTTT

V: TRBV18
size: NA
J: TRBJ2-3
D: TRBD2
length: 14
CDR3: CASSLREAVDTQYF
DNA: TGTGCCAGCTCACTGCGGGAGGCCGTAGATACGCAGTATTTT

V: TRBV9
size: NA
J: TRBJ2-1
D: TRBD1
length: 16
CDR3: CASSVQQGVTYNEQFF
DNA: TGTGCCAGCAGCGTTCAACAGGGGGTAACCTACAATGAGCAGTTCTTC

V: TRBV9
size: NA
J: TRBJ1-2
D: TRBD1
length: 15
CDR3: CASSVGQEGIYGYTF
DNA: TGTGCCAGCAGCGTTGGACAGGAAGGGATCTATGGCTACACCTTC

V: TRBV18
size: NA
J: TRBJ1-1
D: NA
length: 14
CDR3: CASSPTRVNTEAFF
DNA: TGTGCCAGCTCACCAACCAGGGTGAACACTGAAGCTTTCTTT

V: TRBV18
size: NA
J: TRBJ1-5
D: TRBD1
length: 15
CDR3: CASSPGTGNNQPQHF
DNA: TGTGCCAGCTCACCCGGGACAGGGAATAATCAGCCCCAGCATTTT

V: TRBV6-5
size: NA
J: TRBJ1-1
D: TRBD1
length: 14
CDR3: CASSNRDRAGEAFF
DNA: TGTGCCAGCAGCAACCGGGACAGGGCGGGTGAAGCTTTCTTT

V: TRBV10-1
size: few
J: TRBJ2-7
D: NA
length: 15
CDR3: CASSGGLARSDEQYF
DNA: TGCGCCAGCAGTGGGGGACTGGCTAGGTCGGACGAGCAGTACTTC

V: TRBV7-9
size: NA
J: TRBJ2-1
D: TRBD1
length: 15
CDR3: CASSLVGQANNEQFF
DNA: TGTGCCAGCAGCTTAGTGGGACAGGCTAACAATGAGCAGTTCTTC

V: TRBV11-2
size: NA
J: TRBJ2-1
D: TRBD2
length: 16
CDR3: CASSLERSGSYNEQFF
DNA: TGTGCCAGCAGCTTAGAGCGGAGCGGGAGCTACAATGAGCAGTTCTTC

V: TRBV12-1
size: NA
J: TRBJ1-4
D: NA
length: 16
CDR3: CASSLPSVPQGEKLFF
DNA: TGTGCCAGCAGCTTACCCTCAGTCCCCCAGGGTGAAAAACTGTTTTTT

V: TRBV5-1
size: NA
J: TRBJ2-2
D: TRBD1
length: 14
CDR3: CASRRGQGTGELFF
DNA: TGCGCCAGCAGGAGGGGGCAAGGCACCGGGGAGCTGTTTTTT

V: TRBV19
size: NA
J: TRBJ1-2
D: NA
length: 14
CDR3: CASSPVGGSYGYTF
DNA: TGTGCCAGTAGTCCGGTCGGGGGTAGCTATGGCTACACCTTC

V: TRBV6-5
size: NA
J: TRBJ2-5
D: TRBD2
length: 14
CDR3: CASSSGLAGETQYF
DNA: TGTGCCAGCAGTTCGGGACTAGCAGGGGAGACCCAGTACTTC

V: TRBV20-1
size: NA
J: TRBJ2-1
D: NA
length: 15
CDR3: CSASLATLDFNEQFF
DNA: TGCAGTGCTAGTTTAGCAACCCTGGACTTCAATGAGCAGTTCTTC

V: TRBV25-1
size: NA
J: TRBJ2-7
D: NA
length: 11
CDR3: CASTGTYEQYF
DNA: TGTGCCAGCACGGGGACCTACGAGCAGTACTTC

V: TRBV5-1
size: NA
J: TRBJ1-5
D: TRBD1
length: 14
CDR3: CASSPRDRNQPQHF
DNA: TGCGCCAGCAGCCCCCGGGACAGAAATCAGCCCCAGCATTTT

V: TRBV5-8
size: once
J: TRBJ1-2
D: NA
length: 14
CDR3: CASSLVAERYGYTF
DNA: TGTGCCAGCAGCTTGGTTGCGGAGAGGTATGGCTACACCTTC